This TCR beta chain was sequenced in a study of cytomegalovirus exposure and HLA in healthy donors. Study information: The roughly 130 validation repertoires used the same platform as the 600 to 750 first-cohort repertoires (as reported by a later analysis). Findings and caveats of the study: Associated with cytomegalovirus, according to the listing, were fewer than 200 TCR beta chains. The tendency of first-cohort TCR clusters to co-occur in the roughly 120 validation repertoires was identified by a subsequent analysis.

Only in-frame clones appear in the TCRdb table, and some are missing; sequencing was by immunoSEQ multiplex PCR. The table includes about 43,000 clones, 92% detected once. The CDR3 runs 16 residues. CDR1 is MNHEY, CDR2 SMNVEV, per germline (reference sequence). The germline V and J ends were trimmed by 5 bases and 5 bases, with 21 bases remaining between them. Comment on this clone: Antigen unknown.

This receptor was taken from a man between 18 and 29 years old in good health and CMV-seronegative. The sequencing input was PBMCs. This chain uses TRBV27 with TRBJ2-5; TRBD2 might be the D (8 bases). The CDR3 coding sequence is TGTGCCAGCAGTCCGGCGAGAGGGGGCGGGAGGGAGACCCAGTACTTC. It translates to CASSPARGGGRETQYF.